These 23 T cell receptor beta chains were all obtained from the same sample, sequenced in a study of control samples from healthy donors and cancer patients. Here immunoSEQ multiplex PCR was the method, and the copy in TCRdb shows in-frame clones only, minus some. The sample includes roughly 130,000 clones, 80% to 95% of them seen just once. Sample: blood. These TCRs come from a young man in good health.

V is TRBV4-1 and J is TRBJ1-5, with D possibly TRBD1 on 5 matching bases. Germline V gives CDR1 MGHRA, CDR2 YSYEKL. The CDR3 covers 14 residues. The V end was cut by 1 base, the J end by 4 bases, with 8 bases between. The CDR3 loop is CASSQAWGNQPQHF. CDR3 nucleotide sequence: TGCGCCAGCAGCCAAGCATGGGGGAATCAGCCCCAGCATTTT.

V and J are TRBV6-5 and TRBJ1-2, with D perhaps TRBD1 (5 bases). Looked up from germline, CDR1 is MNHEY and CDR2 is SVGAGI. CDR3 length: 13 residues. V lost 2 bases, J lost 6 bases, and 10 bases lay in between. CDR3 in DNA: TGTGCCAGCAGTTACGGAACCAGGGATGGCTACACCTTC. This encodes CASSYGTRDGYTF.

This clone showed up just a few times. The chain recombines TRBV20-1 with TRBJ1-1, with unresolved D. Trimming removed 3 bases from V and 6 bases from J, with 8 bases in between. The CDR3 is made up of 11 amino acids. Germline V gene data show CDR1 as DFQATT and CDR2 as SNEGSKA (reference sequence). CDR3 in DNA: TGCAGTGCTAGTCAGCCTTCTGAAGCTTTCTTT. Its translation is CSASQPSEAFF.

This chain joins TRBV30 and TRBJ2-7, with D possibly being TRBD1 or TRBD2 (8 bases each). V was trimmed by 3 bases and J by 2 bases, leaving 17 bases between them. The length of the CDR3 is 15 residues. CDR1 and CDR2 from the germline V gene are GTSNPN and SVGIG (reference sequence). The CDR3, as DNA: TGTGCCTGGAGGGACGACAGGGGACTAGCCTACGAGCAGTACTTC. This encodes CAWRDDRGLAYEQYF.

V gene TRBV3-1 (or the pseudogene TRBV3-2) combines with J gene TRBJ1-5; D call uncertain. V was shortened by 1 base and J by 2 bases, with 9 bases between the two germline ends. The CDR3 loop spans 15 amino acids. Germline-derived CDR1 and CDR2 are LGHDT and YNNKEL (reference sequence). This chain's CDR3 is CASSQGAGGNQPQHF. The CDR3 region has the DNA TGTGCCAGCAGCCAAGGGGCCGGGGGCAATCAGCCCCAGCATTTT.

The chain is built from TRBV9 and TRBJ2-1; 14 nucleotides align to TRBD2. The germline V gene encodes CDR1 SGDLS and CDR2 YYNGEE. The CDR3 contains 15 residues. The V segment lost 4 bases and the J segment 8 bases; nucleotides outside the gene matches: 5. Here the CDR3 DNA reads TGTGCCAGCAGCTCCGGGACTAGCGGGGGCGATGAGCAGTTCTTC. As protein: CASSSGTSGGDEQFF. The full variable domain, completed using reference TRBV9 and TRBJ2-1, is DSGVTQTPKHLITATGQRVTLRCSPRSGDLSVYWYQQSLDQGLQFLIQYYNGEERAKGNILERFSAQQFPDLHSELNLSSLELGDSALYFCASSSGTSGGDEQFFGPGTRLTVL.

The CDR3 sequence is CAISDKRTGGRLRGYTF. DNA of the CDR3: TGTGCCATCAGTGACAAACGGACAGGGGGCAGGTTGAGGGGCTACACCTTC. The rearrangement joins TRBV10-3 to TRBJ1-2, with 11 bases lining up with TRBD1. The V gene end was trimmed by 3 bases and the J gene end by 8 bases; junction bases not matched to a gene: 14. Germline loops: CDR1 ENHRY, CDR2 SYGVKD. This CDR3 has 17 residues.

The chain links TRBV9 to TRBJ2-2; 8 bases map to TRBD2. V was clipped by 3 bases and J by 1 base; unmatched bases: 5. Germline V gene lookup returns CDR1 SGDLS and CDR2 YYNGEE. The CDR3 runs to 16 residues. The CDR3 is CASSAGLARNTGELFF. CDR3 DNA: TGTGCCAGCAGCGCCGGACTAGCTCGGAACACCGGGGAGCTGTTTTTT.

This chain joins TRBV2 and TRBJ1-2; 7 bases fit TRBD1. The CDR3 runs 13 residues. Germline V CDR1 and CDR2: SNHLY, FYNNEI. V was clipped by 10 bases and J by 4 bases; unmatched bases: 9. The CDR3 spells CATLTGTSYGYTF. The CDR3 DNA is TGTGCCACCCTGACAGGGACCTCCTATGGCTACACCTTC. Based on the CDR3 plus reference TRBV2 and TRBJ1-2, the full variable domain is EPEVTQTPSHQVTQMGQEVILRCVPISNHLYFYWYRQILGQKVEFLVSFYNNEISEKSEIFDDQFSVERPDGSNFTLKIRSTKLEDSAMYFCATLTGTSYGYTFGSGTRLTVV.

V and J are TRBV6-1 and TRBJ1-2; unclear D gene. The CDR3 spans 16 residues. Per germline, CDR1 MNHNS and CDR2 SASEGT. V was pared by 3 bases and J by 1 base, with 15 bases between. The CDR3 here is CASSDFLRGLNYGYTF. CDR3 bases: TGTGCCAGCAGTGATTTTCTGAGAGGGCTTAACTATGGCTACACCTTC.

This sequence joins TRBV5-1 and TRBJ1-1; 7 bases match TRBD1. V was clipped by 0 bases and J by 0 bases; unmatched bases: 5. Germline V gene sequence: CDR1 SGHRS, CDR2 YFSETQ. This CDR3 region has 16 residues. The DNA for the CDR3 is TGCGCCAGCAGCTTGGAAGGGGGCTCTATGAACACTGAAGCTTTCTTT. Translation gives CASSLEGGSMNTEAFF.

This clone occurred once. CDR3 region: CASSLLRGSPSTDTQYF. CDR3 nucleotides: TGTGCCAGCAGCTTACTACGCGGGTCACCTAGCACAGATACGCAGTATTTT. The chain has TRBV11-2 and TRBJ2-3; tentative D call: TRBD2 (5 bases). The CDR3 loop spans 17 amino acids. V was trimmed by 2 bases and J by 0 bases, leaving 15 bases between them. The germline gives CDR1 SGHAT, CDR2 FQNNGV.

This chain uses TRBV2 with TRBJ2-7; no clear D gene. V lost 1 base, J lost 3 bases, and 13 bases lay in between. The germline gives CDR1 SNHLY, CDR2 FYNNEI. This CDR3 has 15 residues. The CDR3 region has the DNA TGTGCCAGCAGTGAAGTGCCAGTTACCTTCTACGAGCAGTACTTC. This gives the protein CASSEVPVTFYEQYF.

V gene TRBV4-2 combines with J gene TRBJ2-7; TRBD2 agrees at 14 bases. The length of the CDR3 is 17 residues. CDR1 is LGHNA, CDR2 YNFKEQ, per germline. V gave up 0 bases and J gave up 2 bases; unmatched junction bases: 3. The CDR3 region is CASSQEGTSGGAYEQYF. In DNA, the CDR3 is TGTGCCAGCAGCCAAGAGGGGACTAGCGGGGGCGCCTACGAGCAGTACTTC.

The rearrangement joins TRBV12-5 to TRBJ1-1; D unresolved. The CDR3 covers 11 residues. Trimming left V 8 bases short and J 1 base short, with 5 bases between. Germline CDR1 reads LGHNT; CDR2 reads FRNRAP. The CDR3 loop reads CASWGNTEAFF. CDR3 DNA: TGTGCTAGTTGGGGGAACACTGAAGCTTTCTTT.

This sequence joins TRBV5-1 and TRBJ1-1; 12 nucleotides match TRBD1. CDR1 SGHRS and CDR2 YFSETQ come from the germline V gene. J was trimmed by 5 bases and V by 7 bases; bases with no gene match: 12. This CDR3 is 16 amino acids long. CDR3 sequence: CASRAGTGGLITEAFF. The DNA for the CDR3 is TGCGCCAGCCGCGCGGGGACAGGGGGCCTTATTACTGAAGCTTTCTTT.

The chain uses TRBV10-3 and TRBJ1-2; 9 bases are a match to TRBD1. Germline assignment: CDR1 ENHRY and CDR2 SYGVKD. The CDR3 is 15 residues long. The V and J ends lost 5 bases and 7 bases, in that order; junction bases with no gene match: 11. The CDR3 protein is CAISSSGTGQAGYTF. CDR3 nucleotide sequence: TGTGCCATCAGTTCTAGCGGGACAGGGCAGGCTGGCTACACCTTC.

This chain links TRBV6-5 with TRBJ2-7; D is undetermined. The CDR3 runs to 14 residues. Germline lookup yields CDR1 MNHEY and CDR2 SVGAGI. Trimming pared 5 bases from V and 0 bases from J, leaving 11 bases between. This CDR3 is CASSNVRSSYEQYF. The CDR3, as DNA: TGTGCCAGCAGTAACGTCCGGAGCTCCTACGAGCAGTACTTC.

The gene calls are TRBV7-9 and TRBJ1-1, with D possibly matching TRBD1 (6 bases). The CDR3 extends over 15 amino acids. CDR1 and CDR2 (germline): SEHNR, FQNEAQ (reference sequence). Trimming removed 5 bases from V and 1 base from J, with 14 bases in between. In nucleotides, the CDR3 is TGTGCCAGCAGCCCGCGTTCGACAGGGAACACTGAAGCTTTCTTT. This gives the protein CASSPRSTGNTEAFF.

V is TRBV12-3 or TRBV12-4 and J is TRBJ2-7; D is undetermined. This CDR3 spans 13 amino acids. V shed 2 bases and J shed 2 bases, with 7 bases lying between them. The CDR3 sequence is CASSLSQTYEQYF. For the CDR3, the DNA is TGTGCCAGCAGTTTATCACAGACCTACGAGCAGTACTTC.

The rearrangement joins TRBV29-1 to TRBJ2-7, with TRBD2 matching 11 bases. The germline gives CDR1 SQVTM, CDR2 ANQGSEA. Losses at the gene ends were 2 bases for V and 7 bases for J; bases not matched to a gene: 7. The CDR3 sequence is 14 residues long. The CDR3 coding sequence is TGCAGCGTTGAAAGTCGGACTAGCGGGCCAGAGCAGTACTTC. Translation: CSVESRTSGPEQYF.

V is TRBV12-3 or TRBV12-4 and J is TRBJ1-2; TRBD1 might be the D (5 bases). The CDR3 length is 11 residues. Trimming took 10 bases from V and 3 from J, leaving 9 bases between them. The DNA of the CDR3 is TGTGCCATCTTGGGGGACTATGGCTACACCTTC. It translates to CAILGDYGYTF.

The chain carries TRBV11-2 and TRBJ2-1; possibly TRBD1 or TRBD2 for D (6 bases each). This CDR3 region has 15 residues. Germline V gene data show CDR1 as SGHAT and CDR2 as FQNNGV. The V gene lost 0 bases and the J gene lost 4 bases, with 10 bases spanning the gap. The chain's CDR3 is CASSLERGLYNEQFF. The DNA of the CDR3 is TGTGCCAGCAGCTTAGAACGGGGGCTTTACAATGAGCAGTTCTTC. The full variable domain, rest sourced from reference TRBV11-2 and TRBJ2-1, is EAGVAQSPRYKIIEKRQSVAFWCNPISGHATLYWYQQILGQGPKLLIQFQNNGVVDDSQLPKDRFSAERLKGVDSTLKIQPAKLEDSAVYLCASSLERGLYNEQFFGPGTRLTVL.